This record looks at one TCR beta chain sequence and its context. The data were obtained in a study of cytomegalovirus exposure and HLA in healthy donors. About the study: A preliminary data release comprised 91 million or so unique TCRs obtained from HLA-typed donors.

In the PCR, 60 Vbeta and 13 Jbeta primers were used. Measured with immunoSEQ multiplex PCR; TCRdb has only the in-frame clones, and not every one. Here the sample spans about 150,000 clones, less than 85% being singletons. CDR3 length: 17 residues. CDR1 is SGHRS and CDR2 is YFSETQ in the germline V gene. V was pared by 4 bases and J by 6 bases, with 14 bases of the junction left unmatched. V usage is TRBV5-1 and J usage is TRBJ2-4; 9 bases map to TRBD2. Sequencing was performed on PBMCs. The source is a woman between 50 and 59 years old in good health and CMV-seropositive. The CDR3 DNA is TGCGCCAGCAGCCATGTAGGATCTAGCGGGATGGGAAACATTCAGTACTTC. This codes for CASSHVGSSGMGNIQYF.